The 3 T cell receptor beta chains below were found in one sample sequenced in a study of blood T cell repertoires in COVID-19. The assay was immunoSEQ multiplex PCR, and TCRdb's table has in-frame clones only and misses some. The sample has over 150,000 clones, about 80% seen once. The source material was peripheral blood. The receptors stem from a woman aged 55-70 years with COVID-19, enrolled during active disease.

The chain has TRBV10-3 and TRBJ1-1, with D unresolved. CDR1 and CDR2 from the germline V gene are ENHRY and SYGVKD. The CDR3 is 15 amino acids. V was pared by 0 bases and J by 2 bases, with 10 bases between. CDR3 DNA sequence: TGTGCCATCAGTGAGTCAGACTGGAGTAACACTGAAGCTTTCTTT. Translating gives CAISESDWSNTEAFF.

The V and J genes are TRBV27 and TRBJ2-5; no reliable D call. CDR1 and CDR2 (germline): MNHEY, SMNVEV (reference sequence). The V end was cut by 3 bases, the J end by 5 bases, with 10 bases between. CDR3 size: 13 residues. CDR3 coding DNA: TGTGCCAGCAGTTTGACGGCCGGGGAGACCCAGTACTTC. Its translation: CASSLTAGETQYF.

The genes are TRBV5-1 and TRBJ2-1, with D possibly matching TRBD2 (6 bases). The CDR3 is 14 residues long. Germline CDR1 SGHRS, CDR2 YFSETQ. The germline V and J ends were trimmed by 4 bases and 4 bases, with 12 bases remaining between them. This CDR3 is CASSTTSGYNEQFF. In DNA form, the CDR3 reads TGCGCCAGCAGCACCACAAGCGGGTACAATGAGCAGTTCTTC.